The 10 T cell receptor beta chains listed next were all sequenced from one sample in a study of blood T cell repertoires in COVID-19. Sequencing used immunoSEQ multiplex PCR; TCRdb keeps in-frame clones, though not all of them. The sample has around 140,000 clones, roughly nine tenths seen once. Sequences were obtained from peripheral blood. The receptors shown here come from a human donor in a cohort sampled during active COVID-19.

This sequence joins TRBV7-9 and TRBJ2-3, with a tentative D call TRBD2 (5 bases). CDR1 and CDR2 from the germline V gene are SEHNR and FQNEAQ (reference sequence). The CDR3 spans 16 residues. The V gene lost 3 bases and the J gene lost 0 bases, with 13 bases spanning the gap. This chain's CDR3 is CASSFERSISTDTQYF. The CDR3, as DNA: TGTGCCAGCAGCTTTGAGCGGAGCATAAGCACAGATACGCAGTATTTT.

This sequence joins TRBV5-4 and TRBJ2-6, with 7 bases identical to TRBD1. The germline V gene encodes CDR1 SGHNT and CDR2 YYREEE (reference sequence). CDR3 length: 17 amino acids. The J segment lost 0 bases and the V segment lost 2 bases, leaving 5 bases of the junction unmatched. The DNA of the CDR3 is TGTGCCAGCAGCTTCGGGACAGCGTTCTCTGGGGCCAACGTCCTGACTTTC. Translated, it gives CASSFGTAFSGANVLTF.

The chain carries TRBV5-4 and TRBJ1-1; no reliable D call. The CDR3 loop spans 15 amino acids. V was cut by 4 bases and J by 7 bases, with 20 bases left in between. The germline V gene has CDR1 SGHNT and CDR2 YYREEE (reference sequence). The CDR3 DNA sequence: TGTGCCAGCAGCCCACCGCCGGGAATAGGAGGTGAAGCTTTCTTT. It specifies CASSPPPGIGGEAFF.

This chain connects TRBV15 to TRBJ2-1; D is undetermined. CDR1 is LNHNV and CDR2 is YYDKDF in the germline V gene (reference sequence). Trimming left V 3 bases short and J 0 bases short, with 9 bases between. This CDR3 has 15 amino acids. The CDR3 coding sequence is TGTGCCACCAGCAGCCCTCGGAGCTCCTACAATGAGCAGTTCTTC. Encoded protein: CATSSPRSSYNEQFF.

The chain links TRBV4-2 to TRBJ2-2, with no clear D. From germline, CDR1 is LGHNA and CDR2 YNFKEQ. This CDR3 is 15 amino acids long. V shed 0 bases and J shed 3 bases, with 8 bases lying between them. The CDR3 DNA reads as TGTGCCAGCAGCCAAGATTGGGCAGACACCGGGGAGCTGTTTTTT. Amino acid sequence: CASSQDWADTGELFF.

The genes are TRBV7-9 and TRBJ1-2, with TRBD1 as a possible D gene (5 bases). Trimming removed 0 bases at V and 6 bases at J, with 14 bases between. This CDR3 has 15 amino acids. Germline V gene lookup returns CDR1 SEHNR and CDR2 FQNEAQ (reference sequence). The CDR3 spells CASSLASGERDGYTF. The CDR3 DNA reads as TGTGCCAGCAGCTTAGCGTCGGGGGAGAGGGATGGCTACACCTTC.

This chain uses TRBV9 with TRBJ1-2, with 8 positions matching TRBD1. The CDR3 contains 15 residues. The V gene end was trimmed by 1 base and the J gene end by 3 bases; junction bases not matched to a gene: 5. Germline CDR1 SGDLS, CDR2 YYNGEE. CDR3 DNA sequence: TGTGCCAGCAGCGTAAGACAGGGGCAGGACTATGGCTACACCTTC. Protein product: CASSVRQGQDYGYTF.

The count of this clone is one. The chain is built from TRBV12-2 and TRBJ2-1; the D call TRBD2 from the table was never checked on the DNA. TRBV12-2 represents a pseudogene. The CDR3 extends over 15 amino acids. For the CDR3, the DNA is TGTGCAAGTCGCTTAGATTTGGCGGGGCACAATGAGCAGTTCTTC. It translates to CASRLDLAGHNEQFF.

The chain uses TRBV19 and TRBJ2-1; tentatively, D is TRBD2 (5 bases). Germline-derived CDR1 and CDR2 are LNHDA and SQIVND (reference sequence). The CDR3 consists of 15 residues. The V end was cut by 6 bases, the J end by 0 bases, with 12 bases between. CDR3 loop: CASRGESFSYNEQFF. In DNA, the CDR3 is TGTGCCAGTAGGGGAGAGTCTTTCTCCTACAATGAGCAGTTCTTC.

This chain's CDR3 is CSARGTSGGYSYEQYF. Here the CDR3 DNA reads TGCAGTGCTCGTGGGACTAGCGGGGGGTACTCCTACGAGCAGTACTTC. The gene calls are TRBV20-1 and TRBJ2-7; TRBD2 matches 15 bases. Germline CDR1 DFQATT, CDR2 SNEGSKA (reference sequence). CDR3 length: 16 residues. Trimming removed 5 bases from V and 0 bases from J; junction bases left unmatched: 5.